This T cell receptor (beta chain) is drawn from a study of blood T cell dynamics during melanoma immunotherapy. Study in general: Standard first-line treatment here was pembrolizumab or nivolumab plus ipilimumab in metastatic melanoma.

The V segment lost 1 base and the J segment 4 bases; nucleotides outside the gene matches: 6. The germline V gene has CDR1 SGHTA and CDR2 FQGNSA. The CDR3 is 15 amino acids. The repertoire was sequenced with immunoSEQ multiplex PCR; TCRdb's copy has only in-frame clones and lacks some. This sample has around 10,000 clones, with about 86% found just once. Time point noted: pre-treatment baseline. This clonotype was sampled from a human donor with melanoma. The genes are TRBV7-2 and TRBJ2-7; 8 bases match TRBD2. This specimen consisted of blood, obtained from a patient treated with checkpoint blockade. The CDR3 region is CASSLVPGGLYEQYF. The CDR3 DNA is TGTGCCAGCAGCTTAGTCCCGGGGGGGCTTTACGAGCAGTACTTC.